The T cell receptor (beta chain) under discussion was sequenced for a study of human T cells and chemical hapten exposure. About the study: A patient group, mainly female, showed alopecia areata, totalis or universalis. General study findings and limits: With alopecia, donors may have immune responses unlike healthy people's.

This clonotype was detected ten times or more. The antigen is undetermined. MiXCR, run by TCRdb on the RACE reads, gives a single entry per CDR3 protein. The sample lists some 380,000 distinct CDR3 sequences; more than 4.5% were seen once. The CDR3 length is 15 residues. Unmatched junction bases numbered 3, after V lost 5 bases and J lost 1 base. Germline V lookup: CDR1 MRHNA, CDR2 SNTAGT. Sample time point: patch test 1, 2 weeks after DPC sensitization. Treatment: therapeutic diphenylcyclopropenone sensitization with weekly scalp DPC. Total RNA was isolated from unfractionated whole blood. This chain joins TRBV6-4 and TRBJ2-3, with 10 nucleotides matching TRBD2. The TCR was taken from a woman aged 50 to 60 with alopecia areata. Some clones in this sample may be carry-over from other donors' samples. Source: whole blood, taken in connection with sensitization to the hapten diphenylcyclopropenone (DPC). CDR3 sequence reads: CASSWTSGGTDTQYF. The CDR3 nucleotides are TGTGCCAGCAGTTGGACTAGCGGAGGCACAGATACGCAGTATTTT.